This TCR beta chain derives from a study of blood T cell repertoires in COVID-19. As for the study in general: Collection of acute and convalescent COVID-19 samples took place in the United States, Italy and Spain. From T cells, B-cell-depleted T cells, or PBMCs came the material, which was cDNA or gDNA.

Concerning this clone itself: Other DNA sequences in this sample translate to the same CDR3.

CDR1 and CDR2 (germline): SGHNT, YENEEA. There are 16 residues in the CDR3. J gave up 1 base and V 6 bases, and 6 bases lay outside the gene matches. As originally analysed: Estimates of nucleated cell counts were drawn from the amplification of reference gene primers. TCRdb's table, derived via immunoSEQ multiplex PCR, lists solely in-frame clones and lacks some. The V and J calls and clone size are taken from that table; D and trimming were inferred from the DNA. The sample shows about 110,000 clones, more than 75% of them seen only once. The source is a man aged 35 to 55 with acute or convalescent COVID-19. Input material: peripheral blood. The rearrangement uses TRBV11-3 and TRBJ2-1; 10 bases line up with TRBD1. The CDR3 region is CASSSRDRGSYNEQFF. The DNA of the CDR3 is TGTGCCAGCAGTTCAAGGGACAGGGGTTCCTACAATGAGCAGTTCTTC.